This entry is about one T cell receptor (beta chain). What it binds is not known. One end of the junction fails to match germline, which may point to a read error. This record belongs to a study of tumor and adjacent non-tumor tissue in lung cancer. Overall study context: Samples averaged around 4 million productive TCRbeta reads each. Regarding the study as a whole: Patients with more diverse tumor TCRs had worse survival. Normal lung showed higher cumulative top 100 clone frequency than tumor.

CDR1 and CDR2 (germline): MDHEN, SYDVKM. The CDR3 has 13 residues. The template was RNA from unsorted bulk tissue. Newly diagnosed lung cancer patients had thoracic surgery in China, August–late 2014, without prior chemotherapy. Three rounds of nested PCR, following a modified ARM-PCR protocol, produced the TCRbeta library. TCRdb re-derived calls from the multiplex PCR reads in MiXCR, one entry per CDR3 protein. Here the sample spans more than 75,000 distinct CDR3 sequences, under 70% being singletons. The specimen sequenced was lung tumor tissue. The genes are TRBV28 and TRBJ2-2, with 10 bases lining up with TRBD1. The sequence was obtained from a woman between 65 and 79 years old with non-small cell lung cancer. CDR3 sequence reads: CASKTGGFGGLFF. CDR3 coding DNA: TGTGCCAGCAAGACAGGGGGCTTCGGGGGGCTGTTTTTT.